This T cell receptor beta chain derives from a study of blood T cell repertoires in COVID-19. Overall study: Spain, Italy and the United States supplied samples that represented acute and convalescent COVID-19. Sources were T cells, B-cell-depleted T cells, or PBMCs; the material itself was cDNA or gDNA.

This clone was seen a single time. This CDR3 spans 16 amino acids. Germline V gene lookup returns CDR1 LNHDA and CDR2 SQIVND (reference sequence). V was clipped by 3 bases and J by 2 bases; unmatched bases: 6. Original processing notes: Scientists estimated how many nucleated cells there were by amplifying reference gene primers. Sequencing was performed with immunoSEQ multiplex PCR; in TCRdb, only in-frame clones are kept and a portion is missing. D and trimming were read from the DNA, whereas the V and J calls and clone size are those reported in that table. The sample has fewer than 85,000 clones; roughly four fifths are singletons.

The chain joins TRBV19 to TRBJ2-5, with 10 positions matching TRBD1. The clonotype originates from a woman in her fifties or sixties with acute or convalescent COVID-19. The specimen was peripheral blood. As DNA, the CDR3 is TGTGCCAGTAGTATGGTTGGGACAGGGGCACAAGAGACCCAGTACTTC. This encodes CASSMVGTGAQETQYF.